Each of the 29 T cell receptor beta chains below was sequenced from the same sample in a study of shared clonotypes between healthy human individuals. The assay was immunoSEQ multiplex PCR, and TCRdb's table has in-frame clones only and misses some. The sample lists 2 million to 2.5 million clones; 95% were seen once. The source material was naive CD4+ T cells sorted from blood. Stated subset: CD45RA+ positively selected. These receptors were obtained from a man younger than 35 in good health.

The rearrangement links TRBV28 to TRBJ1-2, with D uncertain. Germline CDR1 MDHEN, CDR2 SYDVKM. Trimming took off 6 bases at V and 4 bases at J, with 15 bases between the two ends. The CDR3 is 14 amino acids. The CDR3 protein is CASRETGLVYGYTF. For the CDR3, the DNA is TGTGCCAGCAGGGAGACGGGGTTAGTCTATGGCTACACCTTC.

The chain joins TRBV9 to TRBJ2-6; 9 bases fit TRBD1. V lost 0 bases to trimming and J lost 0 bases; unmatched junction nucleotides: 7. The CDR3 is 19 amino acids. The germline V gene encodes CDR1 SGDLS and CDR2 YYNGEE. This chain's CDR3 is CASSVGTGTGTSGANVLTF. The CDR3 DNA reads TGTGCCAGCAGCGTAGGTACCGGGACAGGGACCTCTGGGGCCAACGTCCTGACTTTC.

The chain employs TRBV28 and TRBJ2-4, with D possibly being TRBD1 or TRBD2 (5 bases each). The V gene lost 5 bases and the J gene lost 0 bases, with 11 bases spanning the gap. Germline-derived CDR1 and CDR2 are MDHEN and SYDVKM. This CDR3 has 15 residues. As DNA, the CDR3 is TGTGCCAGCAGTCGGGACGGCCTAGCCAAAAACATTCAGTACTTC. Translated, it gives CASSRDGLAKNIQYF.

The V call is TRBV5-3, the J call TRBJ2-6; D call uncertain. TRBV5-3 is known as an ORF, though its function is uncertain. The CDR3 is 19 residues long. Trimming pared 1 base from V and 1 base from J, leaving 18 bases between. For the CDR3, the DNA is TGTGCCAGAAGCTTGCAAAATCTAGTACTGGGGTCTGGGGCCAACGTCCTGACTTTC. Its protein product is CARSLQNLVLGSGANVLTF.

The chain combines TRBV28 with TRBJ1-1; D not certain. V lost 6 bases to trimming and J lost 1 base, with 21 bases between them. Germline CDR1 MDHEN, CDR2 SYDVKM. This CDR3 is 17 amino acids long. The CDR3 protein is CASRLGYTAGWNTEAFF. The CDR3 DNA is TGTGCCAGCAGACTAGGGTACACGGCGGGCTGGAACACTGAAGCTTTCTTT.

This chain joins TRBV7-2 and TRBJ1-2, with TRBD1 as a possible D gene (6 bases). With 0 bases removed from V and 7 bases from J, the gap between germline ends came to 18 bases. The CDR3 spans 16 residues. Germline V gene data show CDR1 as SGHTA and CDR2 as FQGNSA. CDR3 sequence (DNA): TGTGCCAGCAGCTTAGCGGGGTTAGGGGGAGTAGGTGGCTACACCTTC. Residues: CASSLAGLGGVGGYTF.

V and J are TRBV6-1 and TRBJ1-5, with TRBD1 as a possible D gene (6 bases). CDR1 and CDR2 from the germline V gene are MNHNS and SASEGT. CDR3 length equals 13 residues. V lost 10 bases and J 3 bases, leaving 13 bases between the germline ends. CDR3 in DNA: TGTGCCACCGCCGACAGGCCCAATCAGCCCCAGCATTTT. It translates to CATADRPNQPQHF.

DNA of the CDR3: TGTGCCAGCAGCGTAGGGACTAAACTAACCGGGGAGCTGTTTTTT. It specifies CASSVGTKLTGELFF. The chain is built from TRBV9 and TRBJ2-2, with D perhaps matching TRBD2 (6 bases). V was trimmed by 0 bases and J by 5 bases, leaving 11 bases between them. The CDR3 spans 15 residues. CDR1 and CDR2 from the germline V gene are SGDLS and YYNGEE.

The V call is TRBV5-1, the J call TRBJ2-5; 10 positions match TRBD2. The CDR3 consists of 16 residues. Germline V gene lookup returns CDR1 SGHRS and CDR2 YFSETQ. The V gene end was trimmed by 4 bases and the J gene end by 4 bases; junction bases not matched to a gene: 10. CDR3 region: CASSPPTASGRETQYF. As DNA, the CDR3 is TGCGCCAGCAGCCCGCCGACAGCTAGCGGGAGAGAGACCCAGTACTTC.

The table lists this clone with a count of one. The chain links TRBV6-1 to TRBJ1-3; possible D gene TRBD1, 5 bases. Germline values: CDR1 MNHNS, CDR2 SASEGT. V was cut by 7 bases and J by 1 base, with 14 bases left in between. The length of the CDR3 is 15 residues. In DNA, the CDR3 is TGTGCCAGCATAAATAGGGGCGCGTCTGGAAACACCATATATTTT. Protein sequence: CASINRGASGNTIYF.

This chain joins TRBV30 and TRBJ1-1; no definite D call. The CDR3 runs 13 residues. V lost 0 bases and J 10 bases, leaving 15 bases between the germline ends. Per germline, CDR1 GTSNPN and CDR2 SVGIG (reference sequence). The CDR3 loop reads CAWSVDTWGRAFF. The DNA for the CDR3 is TGTGCCTGGAGTGTAGACACCTGGGGAAGAGCTTTCTTT.

The rearrangement links TRBV30 to TRBJ1-1, with a weak D call TRBD1 (5 bases). From germline, CDR1 is GTSNPN and CDR2 SVGIG (reference sequence). Trimming stripped 5 bases from V and 5 bases from J, with 18 bases between. The CDR3 is 14 residues long. The CDR3, as DNA: TGTGCCTGGGTAAGGAGGGACGGTGGAACTGAAGCTTTCTTT. It translates to CAWVRRDGGTEAFF.

This clone was observed a handful of times. The J gene is TRBJ1-1, the V gene TRBV30, with 8 bases identical to TRBD1. V dropped 4 bases and J dropped 5; count of bases not matched to a gene: 6. Germline V gives CDR1 GTSNPN, CDR2 SVGIG (reference sequence). This CDR3 spans 13 amino acids. The CDR3 bases are TGTGCCTGGACAGGACAGGGTAGAACTGAAGCTTTCTTT. It translates to CAWTGQGRTEAFF.

To note about this clone: This sample includes further DNA sequences coding for the same CDR3. The V and J genes are TRBV5-1 and TRBJ2-5; 14 bases match TRBD2. The length of the CDR3 is 16 residues. The germline V gene has CDR1 SGHRS and CDR2 YFSETQ. Unmatched junction bases numbered 3, after V lost 4 bases and J lost 1 base. The CDR3 spells CASSLGTSGGQETQYF. The DNA of the CDR3 is TGCGCCAGCAGCCTAGGGACTAGCGGGGGCCAAGAGACCCAGTACTTC. The whole variable domain, filled in from reference TRBV5-1 and TRBJ2-5, reads KAGVTQTPRYLIKTRGQQVTLSCSPISGHRSVSWYQQTPGQGLQFLFEYFSETQRNKGNFPGRFSGRQFSNSRSEMNVSTLELGDSALYLCASSLGTSGGQETQYFGPGTRLLVL.

The chain recombines TRBV30 with TRBJ2-5, with TRBD2 matching 10 bases. The CDR3 has 15 residues. Germline CDR1 and CDR2: GTSNPN and SVGIG (reference sequence). The V and J ends lost 3 bases and 1 base, in that order; junction bases with no gene match: 5. As DNA, the CDR3 is TGTGCCTGGAGCGGTAGCGGGAGGTTCCAAGAGACCCAGTACTTC. It specifies CAWSGSGRFQETQYF. Together with reference TRBV30 and TRBJ2-5, the CDR3 gives the full variable domain: SQTIHQWPATLVQPVGSPLSLECTVEGTSNPNLYWYRQAAGRGLQLLFYSVGIGQISSEVPQNLSASRPQDRQFILSSKKLLLSDSGFYLCAWSGSGRFQETQYFGPGTRLLVL.

The rearrangement links TRBV27 to TRBJ2-1, with TRBD2 as a possible D gene (6 bases). This CDR3 is 15 amino acids long. The V gene's germline CDR1 is MNHEY and CDR2 SMNVEV (reference sequence). V was trimmed by 5 bases and J by 12 bases, leaving 23 bases between them. CDR3: CASSPWDLGNPRQFF. DNA of the CDR3: TGTGCCAGCAGTCCATGGGACTTGGGGAACCCCAGGCAGTTCTTC.

The chain uses TRBV5-4 and TRBJ2-5; tentatively, D is TRBD1 or TRBD2 (6 bases each). CDR1 SGHNT and CDR2 YYREEE come from the germline V gene (reference sequence). CDR3 length equals 15 residues. V lost 0 bases and J 5 bases, leaving 14 bases between the germline ends. CDR3 sequence (DNA): TGTGCCAGCAGCTTGGAATGGGGGGCGAAGGAGACCCAGTACTTC. Protein sequence: CASSLEWGAKETQYF.

The rearrangement joins TRBV5-6 to TRBJ1-4; a weak D match, TRBD1 (6 bases). Trimming took 4 bases from V and 6 from J, leaving 13 bases between them. CDR1 and CDR2 (germline): SGHDT, YYEEEE. The CDR3 sequence is 14 residues long. The CDR3 coding sequence is TGTGCCAGCAGCCCACAGGGCTACTATGAAAAACTGTTTTTT. As protein: CASSPQGYYEKLFF.

This chain uses TRBV6-5 with TRBJ1-5; D perhaps matches TRBD1 (5 bases). This CDR3 has 15 amino acids. V was trimmed by 5 bases and J by 2 bases, leaving 13 bases between them. CDR1 is MNHEY and CDR2 is SVGAGI in the germline V gene. CDR3 sequence reads: CASSRQLGGNQPQHF. CDR3 in DNA: TGTGCCAGCAGTCGACAGCTCGGCGGCAATCAGCCCCAGCATTTT.

V gene TRBV10-3 combines with J gene TRBJ2-7, with D possibly matching TRBD1 (5 bases). The CDR3 runs to 15 residues. Trimming stripped 0 bases from V and 2 bases from J, with 11 bases between. Germline V gives CDR1 ENHRY, CDR2 SYGVKD. This CDR3 is CAISESREGPYEQYF. CDR3 in DNA: TGTGCCATCAGTGAGTCCAGGGAAGGGCCCTACGAGCAGTACTTC.

The chain recombines TRBV5-1 with TRBJ2-2, with 13 nucleotides matching TRBD2. V lost 3 bases, J lost 2 bases, and 4 bases stayed unmatched. CDR1 is SGHRS, CDR2 YFSETQ, per germline. This CDR3 spans 17 amino acids. This chain's CDR3 is CASSSGLAGLNTGELFF. As DNA, the CDR3 is TGCGCCAGCAGCTCGGGACTAGCGGGACTTAACACCGGGGAGCTGTTTTTT.

The gene calls are TRBV25-1 and TRBJ2-6; D uncertain. Trimming left V 4 bases short and J 5 bases short, with 3 bases between. Germline CDR1 MGHDK, CDR2 SYGVNS. This CDR3 comprises 12 residues. The CDR3 reads CASSGRANVLTF. As DNA, the CDR3 is TGTGCCAGCAGTGGAAGGGCCAACGTCCTGACTTTC.

The CDR3 reads CASSMKTSEETQYF. In nucleotides, the CDR3 is TGTGCCAGTAGTATGAAAACTAGCGAGGAGACCCAGTACTTC. The rearrangement uses TRBV19 and TRBJ2-5, with 7 bases lining up with TRBD2. V shed 3 bases and J 5 bases; nucleotides not matched to a gene: 6. The CDR3 runs 14 residues. CDR1 is LNHDA, CDR2 SQIVND, per germline (reference sequence).

The rearrangement joins TRBV11-2 to TRBJ1-3, with D possibly being TRBD1 (5 bases). Trimming removed 4 bases from V and 2 bases from J, with 12 bases in between. The CDR3 has 15 amino acids. Germline values: CDR1 SGHAT, CDR2 FQNNGV. CDR3 region: CASSWNGAAGNTIYF. CDR3 nucleotides: TGTGCCAGCAGCTGGAACGGGGCGGCTGGAAACACCATATATTTT.

The chain couples TRBV6-1 to TRBJ1-3; D gene unclear. V was clipped by 4 bases and J by 5 bases, with 15 bases between them. CDR3 length: 15 amino acids. Germline loops: CDR1 MNHNS, CDR2 SASEGT. Written as DNA, the CDR3 is TGTGCCAGCAGTGCCGGTTCGAGGACGAGAAACACCATATATTTT. This translates into CASSAGSRTRNTIYF.

The chain employs TRBV7-2 and TRBJ2-2; 8 bases agree with TRBD2. This CDR3 spans 14 amino acids. V was clipped by 6 bases and J by 4 bases; unmatched bases: 4. In germline, CDR1 is SGHTA, CDR2 FQGNSA. The CDR3 nucleotides read TGTGCCAGCAGAATCAGCGGGAGCACCGGGGAGCTGTTTTTT. Amino acid sequence: CASRISGSTGELFF.

V gene TRBV21-1 combines with J gene TRBJ1-2. TRBV21-1 corresponds to a pseudogene. The length of the CDR3 is 16 residues. In nucleotides, the CDR3 is TGTGCCAGCAGCCGCGGGGACAAGGGGGATAACTATGGCTACACCTTC. Translating it yields CASSRGDKGDNYGYTF.

V and J are TRBV7-6 and TRBJ2-3, with 13 positions matching TRBD2. The CDR3 extends over 15 amino acids. The junction had 1 base not matched to a gene; V was cut back by 4 bases and J by 3 bases. Germline V lookup: CDR1 SGHVS, CDR2 FNYEAQ. This CDR3 reads CASSSTSGRTDTQYF. CDR3 sequence (DNA): TGTGCCAGCAGCTCGACTAGCGGGAGGACAGATACGCAGTATTTT.

The genes are TRBV4-3 and TRBJ2-1; D remains ambiguous. This CDR3 spans 16 amino acids. V was cut by 0 bases and J by 4 bases, with 13 bases left in between. The V gene's germline CDR1 is LGHNA and CDR2 YSLEER. As DNA, the CDR3 is TGCGCCAGCAGCCAAGATCGAAACGACCTGTACAATGAGCAGTTCTTC. Protein product: CASSQDRNDLYNEQFF.